Below, 8 T cell receptor beta chains from the same sample are listed, as sequenced in a study of OX40 agonist ivuxolimab in advanced cancers. Libraries were prepared through the immunoSEQ multiplex PCR assay. TCRdb's version of the immuneACCESS table is confined to in-frame rearrangements and falls short of the full clone set. An unresolved V gene accounts for under half of the shortfall where checked; the remainder is of unknown origin. The sample table records around 70,000 clones; roughly 90% of these occur just once. Of the sample, approximately 8% is held by the ten largest clones. This sample comprised CD4+ or CD8+ T cells sorted from blood, obtained in a trial of the OX40 agonist ivuxolimab. These receptors were collected from an adult with an advanced solid tumor such as melanoma, head and neck, liver or kidney cancer.

This rearrangement joins TRBV27 to TRBJ1-4; a weak D match, TRBD1 (5 bases). CDR3 length: 14 residues. With 6 bases removed from V and 12 bases from J, the gap between germline ends came to 20 bases. Looked up from germline, CDR1 is MNHEY and CDR2 is SMNVEV (reference sequence). The CDR3 DNA is TGTGCCAGCAGCCCGTCCGGACTGGGGACTGAACTGTTTTTT. Translation gives CASSPSGLGTELFF.

This chain connects TRBV10-3 to TRBJ2-3; 9 nucleotides agree with TRBD2. The V and J ends lost 0 bases and 1 base, in that order; junction bases with no gene match: 8. This CDR3 contains 18 residues. Germline V gene sequence: CDR1 ENHRY, CDR2 SYGVKD. As DNA, the CDR3 is TGTGCCATCAGTGAGTCGAGGGCTAGCGGGACCGGCACAGATACGCAGTATTTT. Its protein is CAISESRASGTGTDTQYF.

The rearrangement joins TRBV6-5 to TRBJ1-1, with D uncertain. Germline CDR1 MNHEY, CDR2 SVGAGI. This CDR3 is built from 14 residues. Trimming stripped 0 bases from V and 8 bases from J, with 13 bases between. For the CDR3, the DNA is TGTGCCAGCAGTTACTCGAACACCCTTATCGAAGCTTTCTTT. Amino acids: CASSYSNTLIEAFF.

The chain employs TRBV5-4 and TRBJ2-3; 8 bases align to TRBD2. The V segment lost 7 bases and the J segment 4 bases; nucleotides outside the gene matches: 5. This CDR3 has 13 amino acids. CDR1 is SGHNT, CDR2 YYREEE, per germline (reference sequence). The CDR3 sequence: CASRGGPADTQYF. CDR3 sequence (DNA): TGTGCCAGCCGGGGGGGCCCCGCAGATACGCAGTATTTT.

The CDR3 region has the DNA TGTGCCACGTCGACAGGGGGCTACGAGCAGTACTTC. This sequence encodes CATSTGGYEQYF. The V call is TRBV10-3, the J call TRBJ2-7, with TRBD1 identical over 9 bases. CDR1 and CDR2 (germline): ENHRY, SYGVKD. The CDR3 sequence is 12 residues long. V gave up 10 bases and J gave up 3 bases; unmatched junction bases: 4.

This chain connects TRBV27 to TRBJ2-3; D assignment may be TRBD1 or TRBD2 (5 bases each). This CDR3 comprises 12 residues. V lost 6 bases and J 5 bases, leaving 9 bases between the germline ends. Germline lookup yields CDR1 MNHEY and CDR2 SMNVEV (reference sequence). CDR3 sequence: CASRRGLDTQYF. As DNA, the CDR3 is TGTGCCAGCAGGAGGGGATTAGATACGCAGTATTTT.

The V and J genes are TRBV4-3 and TRBJ2-7, with 9 bases matching TRBD2. Germline assignment: CDR1 LGHNA and CDR2 YSLEER. The junction had 4 bases not matched to a gene; V was cut back by 3 bases and J by 7 bases. The CDR3 totals 13 residues. CDR3 amino acids: CASSQSGGSEQYF. CDR3 nucleotide sequence: TGCGCCAGCAGCCAGAGCGGGGGGAGTGAGCAGTACTTC.

The V and J genes are TRBV6-5 and TRBJ2-7; D unresolved. CDR3 length: 13 residues. Germline lookup yields CDR1 MNHEY and CDR2 SVGAGI. V lost 2 bases and J lost 3, with 8 bases in between. The CDR3 bases are TGTGCCAGCAGTTACGGGCAGTACTACGAGCAGTACTTC. Its translation: CASSYGQYYEQYF.